This T cell receptor (beta chain) came from a study of shared clonotypes between healthy human individuals. Germline assignment: CDR1 MNHNS and CDR2 SASEGT. Trimming pared 5 bases from V and 5 bases from J, leaving 15 bases between. The CDR3 extends over 14 amino acids. Using immunoSEQ multiplex PCR, the repertoire was profiled, and TCRdb retains in-frame clones only, with some absent. The sample consists of more than 1 million clones, roughly 74% of them appearing once. Sample: memory CD4+ T cells from PBMCs. Subset indicated: CD45RA-negative fraction. The clonotype originates from a man in his late teens or twenties in good health. Some clones in this sample may be carry-over from other donors' samples. The rearrangement links TRBV6-1 to TRBJ1-2; D ambiguous. CDR3 amino acids: CASSTLGRDYGYTF. CDR3 nucleotide sequence: TGTGCCAGCAGTACCCTAGGGCGGGATTATGGCTACACCTTC.